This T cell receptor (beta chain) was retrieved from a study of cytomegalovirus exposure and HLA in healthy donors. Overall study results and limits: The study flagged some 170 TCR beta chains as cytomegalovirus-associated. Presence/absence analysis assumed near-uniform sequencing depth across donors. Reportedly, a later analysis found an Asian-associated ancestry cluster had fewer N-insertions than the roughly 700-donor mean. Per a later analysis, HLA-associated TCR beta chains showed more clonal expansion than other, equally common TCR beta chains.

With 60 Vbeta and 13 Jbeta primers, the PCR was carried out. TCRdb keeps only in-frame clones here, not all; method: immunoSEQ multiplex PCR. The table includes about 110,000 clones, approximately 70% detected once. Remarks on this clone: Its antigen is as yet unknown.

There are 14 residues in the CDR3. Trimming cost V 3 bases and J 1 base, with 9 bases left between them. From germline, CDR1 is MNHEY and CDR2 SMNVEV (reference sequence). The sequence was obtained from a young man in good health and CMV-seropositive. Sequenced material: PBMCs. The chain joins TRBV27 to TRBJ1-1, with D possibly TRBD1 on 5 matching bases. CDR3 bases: TGTGCCAGCAGTTTGGGGCAAAGGAACACTGAAGCTTTCTTT. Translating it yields CASSLGQRNTEAFF.